The T cell receptor beta chain under discussion was sequenced for a study of blood T cell repertoires in COVID-19. Libraries were prepared by immunoSEQ multiplex PCR; TCRdb keeps only in-frame clonotypes and omits some of them. The sample lists roughly 150,000 clones, approximately 90% seen once, with approximately 3.7% in the top ten. Participants had their cohort set by participant-reported clinical history. Participants classified as exposed had met a COVID-19 case within 2 weeks before study entry. Looked up from germline, CDR1 is MNHEY and CDR2 is SVGAGI. The V and J ends lost 7 bases and 2 bases respectively, with 9 bases between them. CDR3 length equals 13 residues.

V is TRBV6-5 and J is TRBJ1-3; tentatively, D is TRBD1 (6 bases). Sample: PBMCs or T cells enriched from blood (not recorded which). The clonotype comes from a woman aged 40 to 50 who had been exposed to COVID-19. The CDR3 nucleotides are TGTGCCAGCACCCAGGGGCCTGGAAACACCATATATTTT. It codes for CASTQGPGNTIYF.